The rows below give T cell receptor beta chains drawn from one sample of a study of cytomegalovirus exposure and HLA in healthy donors. Produced via immunoSEQ multiplex PCR; TCRdb's table is partial and in-frame only. The repertoire includes about 130,000 clones, over 65% of them detected once, and approximately 3.9% sits in the top ten. Sequencing was carried out using PBMCs. These receptors all come from a man aged 40-49 years in good health and CMV-seropositive. The CDR3 runs from the conserved cysteine through the conserved F or W. A D gene is named only where the DNA matches it firmly. Expanded clones get a size class; other rows say once, few or many, or leave the size out.

j_call v_call d_call clone_size cdr3_nt cdr3_aa
TRBJ2-3 TRBV5-1 TRBD2 - TGCGCCAGCAGCTTGTGGGGGACTAGCGGGACCAGCACAGATACGCAGTATTTT CASSLWGTSGTSTDTQYF
TRBJ2-2 TRBV4-3 TRBD2 - TGCGCCAGCAGCCAAGCTGGCGGCGGGAGGGCCACCGGGGAGCTGTTTTTT CASSQAGGGRATGELFF
TRBJ1-1 TRBV11-3 TRBD1 few TGTGCCAGCAGCCCCCAGACAGGGGGAACTGAAGCTTTCTTT CASSPQTGGTEAFF
TRBJ2-1 TRBV7-8 TRBD2 - TGTGCCAGCAGCCCCCGACTAGCGGGGGGACCCTACAATGAGCAGTTCTTC CASSPRLAGGPYNEQFF
TRBJ2-2 TRBV5-5 TRBD2 - TGTGCCAGCAGCAGGGGACTAGCGGTGGTGGGGGAGCTGTTTTTT CASSRGLAVVGELFF
TRBJ2-7 TRBV29-1 TRBD1 once TGCAGCGCCTCCACAGGGGTCGGTTACGAGCAGTACTTC CSASTGVGYEQYF
TRBJ1-1 TRBV27 TRBD1 - TGTGCCAGCAGTTTCCACAGGGGGAACACTGAAGCTTTCTTT CASSFHRGNTEAFF
TRBJ1-2 TRBV29-1 TRBD1 once TGCAGCGTTACAACAGGGGGAGGCTATGGCTACACCTTC CSVTTGGGYGYTF
TRBJ2-7 TRBV6-5 - - TGTGCCAGCAGTTACTCCGGGTTGTCCGAGCAGTACTTC CASSYSGLSEQYF
TRBJ2-2 TRBV10-3 - - TGTGCCATCAGAAGAGTGAACACCGGGGAGCTGTTTTTT CAIRRVNTGELFF
TRBJ1-1 TRBV6-6 - - TGTGCCAGCAGTATTTCGACTGCGACTGAAGCTTTCTTT CASSISTATEAFF
TRBJ1-2 TRBV6-1 TRBD1 few TGTGCCAGCATTACGACAGGGGGCTATGGCTACACCTTC CASITTGGYGYTF
TRBJ1-2 TRBV5-8 - once TGTGCCAGCAGCGCTACAGGGAGAAACTATGGCTACACCTTC CASSATGRNYGYTF
TRBJ2-7 TRBV28 TRBD2 - TGTGCCAGGTCCGCACTAGCGGGAGTAGCTTCCTACGAGCAGTACTTC CARSALAGVASYEQYF
TRBJ2-4 TRBV18 TRBD1 - TGTGCCAGCTCACGAGAATCGACAGGGGCGAACATTCAGTACTTC CASSRESTGANIQYF
TRBJ2-1 TRBV27 TRBD1 - TGTGCCAGCTGTTCCGGGACAGGGTGCAACAATGAGCAGTTCTTC CASCSGTGCNNEQFF
TRBJ1-5 TRBV27 - - TGTGCCAGCAGTTTATCTTCTAGCTTCTTCAGCCAGCCCCAGCATTTT CASSLSSSFFSQPQHF
TRBJ2-2 TRBV19 TRBD2 - TGTGCCAGTAGGGAAGCGGGAGGGGGGTACACCGGGGAGCTGTTTTTT CASREAGGGYTGELFF
TRBJ1-2 TRBV29-1 - once TGCAGCGTTGGACAGGCCAAAGTAAGCTACACCTTC CSVGQAKVSYTF
TRBJ1-5 TRBV7-8 TRBD1 - TGTGCCAGCAGCCAAAGACAGGGTCAGCCCCAGCATTTT CASSQRQGQPQHF
TRBJ2-1 TRBV13 TRBD1 - TGTGCCAGCAGCTCCCGGGACAGAAACAATGAGCAGTTCTTC CASSSRDRNNEQFF
TRBJ1-2 TRBV12-1 - - TGTGCCAGCAGCTTTGGCGGACAGGGGTCTTCTAACTATGGCTACACCTTC CASSFGGQGSSNYGYTF
TRBJ2-3 TRBV14 TRBD2 few TGTGCCAGCAGCCAGCCTCCCGGGGGGGGAGATACGCAGTATTTT CASSQPPGGGDTQYF
TRBJ2-7 TRBV7-9 - few TGTGCCAGCAGCCCTAAGAGGTCCTACGAGCAGTACTTC CASSPKRSYEQYF
TRBJ2-5 TRBV30 - - TGTGCCTGCCAGGGCCAAGAGACCCAGTACTTC CACQGQETQYF
TRBJ1-1 TRBV6-4 TRBD1 few TGTGCCAGCAGTTTCAGGGGGCCTCCCATGAACACTGAAGCTTTCTTT CASSFRGPPMNTEAFF
TRBJ2-5 TRBV7-6 - - TGTGCCAGCAGCTTGGAGGTAGAGACCCAGTACTTC CASSLEVETQYF
TRBJ1-1 TRBV9 - - TGTGCCAGCAGCGTAGGGCAGTTGAACACTGAAGCTTTCTTT CASSVGQLNTEAFF
TRBJ1-5 TRBV2 TRBD1 - TGTGCCAGCAAATCGACAGGGGCCAGCAATCAGCCCCAGCATTTT CASKSTGASNQPQHF
TRBJ1-2 TRBV6-5 - - TGTGCCAGCAGTTGGGAGGGGAACTATGGCTACACCTTC CASSWEGNYGYTF
TRBJ1-2 TRBV10-3 - - TGTGCCATCAGCAGGGTAGACGACTATGGCTACACCTTC CAISRVDDYGYTF
TRBJ1-5 TRBV30 - - TGTGCCTCCCAGGCGGGGGGGGATAGCAATCAGCCCCAGCATTTT CASQAGGDSNQPQHF
TRBJ2-4 TRBV12-5 - - TGTGCTAGTGGTTCACGACTCACCGGTGGGAAAAACATTCAGTACTTC CASGSRLTGGKNIQYF
TRBJ1-4 TRBV5-1 TRBD1 - TGCGCCAGCAGCTTGCGAGGGGGCGAGCCTGAAAAACTGTTTTTT CASSLRGGEPEKLFF
TRBJ2-3 TRBV30 TRBD1 once TGTGCCTGCCCCGGACAGGGAGCCACGCAGTATTTT CACPGQGATQYF
TRBJ1-1 TRBV29-1 - - TGCAGCGTTGAACGGACAGCGAACACTGAAGCTTTCTTT CSVERTANTEAFF
TRBJ2-3 TRBV2 TRBD1 few TGTGCCAGCAGCGTGACAGGGGATACGCAGTATTTT CASSVTGDTQYF
TRBJ2-3 TRBV2 TRBD2 - TGTGCCAGCACAACCCGCGGGACTAGCGCGGATACGCAGTATTTT CASTTRGTSADTQYF
TRBJ1-5 TRBV7-2 - - TGTGCCAGCAGCTTAAGGCGGCAAGGGAGTCAGCCCCAGCATTTT CASSLRRQGSQPQHF
TRBJ1-1 TRBV7-2 - - TGTGCCAGCAGCTTAGCGGGGGCCCCGAACACTGAAGCTTTCTTT CASSLAGAPNTEAFF
TRBJ2-3 TRBV7-9 - - TGTGCCAGCAGCGCCCGACAGAACACAGATACGCAGTATTTT CASSARQNTDTQYF